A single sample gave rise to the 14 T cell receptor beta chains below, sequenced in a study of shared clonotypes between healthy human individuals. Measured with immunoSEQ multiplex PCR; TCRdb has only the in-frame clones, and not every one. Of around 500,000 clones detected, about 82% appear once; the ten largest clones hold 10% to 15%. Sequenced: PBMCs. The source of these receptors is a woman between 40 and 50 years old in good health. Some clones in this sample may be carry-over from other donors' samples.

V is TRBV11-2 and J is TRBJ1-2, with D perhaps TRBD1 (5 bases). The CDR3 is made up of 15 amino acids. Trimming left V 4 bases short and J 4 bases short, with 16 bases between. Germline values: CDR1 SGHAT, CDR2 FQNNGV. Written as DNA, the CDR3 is TGTGCCAGCAGCTCCCCGGGGGGTGGGCTCTATGGCTACACCTTC. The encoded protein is CASSSPGGGLYGYTF.

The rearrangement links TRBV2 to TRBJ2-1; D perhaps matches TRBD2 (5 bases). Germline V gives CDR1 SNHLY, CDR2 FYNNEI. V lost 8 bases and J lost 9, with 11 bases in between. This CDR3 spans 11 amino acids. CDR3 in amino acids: CASCYLAEQFF. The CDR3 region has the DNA TGTGCCAGCTGTTACCTAGCTGAGCAGTTCTTC.

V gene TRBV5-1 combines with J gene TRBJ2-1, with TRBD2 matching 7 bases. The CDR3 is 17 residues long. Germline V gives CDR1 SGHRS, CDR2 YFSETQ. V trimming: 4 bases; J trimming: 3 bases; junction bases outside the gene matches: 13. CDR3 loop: CASSGGAGTQGYNEQFF. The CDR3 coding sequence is TGCGCCAGCAGCGGGGGAGCGGGGACCCAAGGCTACAATGAGCAGTTCTTC.

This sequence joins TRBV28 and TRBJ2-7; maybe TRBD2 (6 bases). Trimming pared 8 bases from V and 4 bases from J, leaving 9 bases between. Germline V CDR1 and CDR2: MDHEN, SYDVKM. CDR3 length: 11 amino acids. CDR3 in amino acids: CASWGEYEQYF. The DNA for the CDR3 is TGTGCCAGCTGGGGGGAATACGAGCAGTACTTC.

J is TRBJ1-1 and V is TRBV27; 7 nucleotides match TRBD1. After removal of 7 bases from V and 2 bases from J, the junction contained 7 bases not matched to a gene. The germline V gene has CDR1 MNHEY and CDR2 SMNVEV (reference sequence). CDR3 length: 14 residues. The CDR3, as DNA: TGTGCCAGCACTAACAGGGGTGGTAACACTGAAGCTTTCTTT. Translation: CASTNRGGNTEAFF.

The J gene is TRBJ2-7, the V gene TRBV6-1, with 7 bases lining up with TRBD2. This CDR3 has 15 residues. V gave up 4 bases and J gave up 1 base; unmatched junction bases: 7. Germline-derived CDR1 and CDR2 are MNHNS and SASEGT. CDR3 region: CASSVGGDGSYEQYF. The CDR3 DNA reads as TGTGCCAGCAGTGTGGGGGGGGACGGATCCTACGAGCAGTACTTC.

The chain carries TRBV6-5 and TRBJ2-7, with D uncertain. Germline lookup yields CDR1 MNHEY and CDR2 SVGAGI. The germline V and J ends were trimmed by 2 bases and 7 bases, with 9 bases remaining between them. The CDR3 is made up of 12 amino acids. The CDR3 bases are TGTGCCAGCAGTTACCCCAGTTATGAGCAGTACTTC. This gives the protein CASSYPSYEQYF.

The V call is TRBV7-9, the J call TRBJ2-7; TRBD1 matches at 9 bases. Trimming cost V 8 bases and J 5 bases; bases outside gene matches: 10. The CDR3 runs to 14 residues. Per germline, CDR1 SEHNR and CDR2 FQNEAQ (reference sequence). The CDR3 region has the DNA TGTGCCAGCGGCGCGGGACAGGGTAATAACGAGCAGTACTTC. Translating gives CASGAGQGNNEQYF. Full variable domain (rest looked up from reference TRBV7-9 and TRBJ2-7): DTGVSQNPRHKITKRGQNVTFRCDPISEHNRLYWYRQTLGQGPEFLTYFQNEAQLEKSRLLSDRFSAERPKGSFSTLEIQRTEQGDSAMYLCASGAGQGNNEQYFGPGTRLTVT.

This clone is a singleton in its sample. The CDR3 loop is CASTARPGRDEQYF. For the CDR3, the DNA is TGTGCCAGCACAGCCAGACCCGGGAGGGACGAGCAGTACTTC. The chain recombines TRBV6-1 with TRBJ2-7; TRBD2 matches 8 bases. The CDR3 spans 14 residues. The V gene end was trimmed by 7 bases and the J gene end by 5 bases; junction bases not matched to a gene: 10. Germline V gives CDR1 MNHNS, CDR2 SASEGT.

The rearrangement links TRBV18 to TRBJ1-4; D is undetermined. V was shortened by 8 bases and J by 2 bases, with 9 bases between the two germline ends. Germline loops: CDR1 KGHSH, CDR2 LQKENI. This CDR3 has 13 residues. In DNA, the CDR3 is TGTGCCAGCGGCTTGATGACTAATGAAAAACTGTTTTTT. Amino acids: CASGLMTNEKLFF.

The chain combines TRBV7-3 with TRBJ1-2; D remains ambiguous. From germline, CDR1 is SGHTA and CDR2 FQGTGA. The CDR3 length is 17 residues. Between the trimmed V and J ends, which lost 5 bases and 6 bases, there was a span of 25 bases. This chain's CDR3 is CASSPGRGFERLNGYTF. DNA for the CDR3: TGTGCCAGCAGCCCTGGGAGAGGGTTCGAGAGATTGAATGGCTACACCTTC.

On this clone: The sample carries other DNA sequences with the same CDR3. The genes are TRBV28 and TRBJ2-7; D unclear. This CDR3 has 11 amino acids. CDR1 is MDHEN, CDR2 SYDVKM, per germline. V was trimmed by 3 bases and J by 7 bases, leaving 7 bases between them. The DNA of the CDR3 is TGTGCCAGCAGTTTTAGCCAAGAGCAGTACTTC. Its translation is CASSFSQEQYF.

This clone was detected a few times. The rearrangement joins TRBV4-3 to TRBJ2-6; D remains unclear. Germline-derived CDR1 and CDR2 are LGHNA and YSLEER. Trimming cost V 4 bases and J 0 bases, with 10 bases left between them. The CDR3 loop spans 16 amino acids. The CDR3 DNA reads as TGCGCCAGCAGCCGCCAGGTTTCCTCTGGGGCCAACGTCCTGACTTTC. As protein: CASSRQVSSGANVLTF.

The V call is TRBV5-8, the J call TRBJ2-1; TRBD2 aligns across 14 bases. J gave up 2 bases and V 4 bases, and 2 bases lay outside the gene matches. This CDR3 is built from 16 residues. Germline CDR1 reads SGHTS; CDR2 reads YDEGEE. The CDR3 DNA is TGTGCCAGCAGCAAGGGACTAGCGGGAGCCTACAATGAGCAGTTCTTC. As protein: CASSKGLAGAYNEQFF.